The rows below give T cell receptor beta chains drawn from one sample of a study of CD8 T cells in ankylosing spondylitis. Via MiXCR, TCRdb re-called the 5' RACE reads, giving one row per CDR3 protein. The sample lists about 140,000 distinct CDR3 sequences; roughly 7.7% were seen once. The source material was synovial fluid, either unsorted or a sorted T cell fraction (not recorded which). Receptors originate from a male donor with ankylosing spondylitis. Both conserved end residues are part of each CDR3. The D gene is left open where the match is weak. Clone size, where shown, is once, few, many, or a class for clones that have expanded.

D gene,clone size,V gene,J gene,CDR3 DNA,CDR3 protein
TRBD2,-,TRBV18,TRBJ2-5,TGTGCCAGCTCACCACTAGCGGGAGTGGGAGAGACCCAGTACTTC,CASSPLAGVGETQYF
-,many,TRBV20-1,TRBJ1-5,TGCAGTGCTATGACCCCCCGAGGTGGCAATCAGCCCCAGCATTTT,CSAMTPRGGNQPQHF
TRBD2,few,TRBV10-3,TRBJ2-7,TGTGCCATCATGTCGAGCGGGGGGCACGAGCAGTACTTC,CAIMSSGGHEQYF
TRBD2,-,TRBV7-9,TRBJ2-7,TGTGCCAGCAGCTTAGCGAACGGGGGGGAGCAGTACTTC,CASSLANGGEQYF
-,-,TRBV4-2,TRBJ2-7,TGTGCCAGCAGCCAAGCACCCGACAGCTCCTACGAGCAGTACTTC,CASSQAPDSSYEQYF
TRBD2,many,TRBV5-4,TRBJ2-1,TGTGCCAGCAGCAGTGAGGGCGGGGGGGCCTACAATGAGCAGTTCTTC,CASSSEGGGAYNEQFF
TRBD1,few,TRBV5-4,TRBJ1-1,TGTGCCAGCAGCTTTGACAGGGAGACTGAAGCTTTCTTT,CASSFDRETEAFF
-,-,TRBV9,TRBJ2-3,TGTGCCAGCAGCGAAGGGGTGGGTACGCAGTATTTT,CASSEGVGTQYF
-,-,TRBV7-2,TRBJ2-3,TGTGCCAGCAGCTTAGGTGGGGGGAGCACAGATACGCAGAATTTT,CASSLGGGSTDTQNF
-,-,TRBV6-1,TRBJ2-1,TGTGCCAGCAGTCGTGCGGGTAGCTCCTACAATGAGCAGTTCTTC,CASSRAGSSYNEQFF
TRBD2,many,TRBV9,TRBJ2-7,TGTGCCAGCAGCGTAAGATGGGGAGGGTCCTACGAGCAGTACTTC,CASSVRWGGSYEQYF
-,-,TRBV20-1,TRBJ2-1,TGCAGTGCTCGACCTGGCGGGGAAATCTACAATGAGCAGTTCTTC,CSARPGGEIYNEQFF
-,few,TRBV6-2/TRBV6-3,TRBJ1-6,TGTGCCAGCAGCCCCGGGAATTCACCCCTCCACTTT,CASSPGNSPLHF
TRBD1,-,TRBV6-5,TRBJ1-1,TGTGCCAGCAGTTACTCGCGACAGGGTGAAGCTTTCTTT,CASSYSRQGEAFF
TRBD2,many,TRBV7-2,TRBJ2-3,TGTGCCAGCAGCGGGGCGGGGGGCCGCACAGATACGCAGTATTTT,CASSGAGGRTDTQYF
TRBD2,few,TRBV9,TRBJ2-1,TGTGCCAGCAGCGCCCCGATAGCGGGAGGCCTAAATGAGCAGTTCTTC,CASSAPIAGGLNEQFF
TRBD2,many,TRBV7-9,TRBJ2-1,TGTGCCAGCAGCTTAGTAAGCGGGAGGGCCTATGAGCAGTTCTTC,CASSLVSGRAYEQFF
TRBD2,many,TRBV7-9,TRBJ2-3,TGTGCCAGCAGCAAACTAGCGGGAGGCTCAGATACGCAGTATTTT,CASSKLAGGSDTQYF
TRBD2,-,TRBV11-1,TRBJ2-1,TGTGCCAGCAGCTTTAGGATCATAAGCGGGAGGGCCAAGAATGAGCAGTTCTTC,CASSFRIISGRAKNEQFF
-,many,TRBV7-9,TRBJ1-1,TGTGCCAGCAGCTTATGGGGATCGCGTGGAGCTTTCTTT,CASSLWGSRGAFF
-,many,TRBV3-1,TRBJ2-5,TGTGCCAGCGAGCGAGGCCAAGAGACCCAGTACTTC,CASERGQETQYF
-,many,TRBV29-1,TRBJ2-3,TGCAGCGTTGGGAGAAGCACAGATACGCAGTATTTT,CSVGRSTDTQYF
-,many,TRBV9,TRBJ1-6,TGTGCCAGCAGCGTATCGGCAGAACAATATTCACCCCTCCACTTT,CASSVSAEQYSPLHF
-,-,TRBV11-2,TRBJ2-7,TGTGCCAGCAGCTTAGCCGGGACTGCCCTCCGGTACTTC,CASSLAGTALRYF